This T cell receptor beta chain was documented in a study of OX40 agonist ivuxolimab in advanced cancers. With respect to the entire study: Ivuxolimab was an agonistic, fully human IgG2 monoclonal antibody directed against OX40 (CD134), a costimulatory receptor. The monotherapy dose-escalation portion (N ≈ 56 patients) of the phase I ivuxolimab trial is reported in the paper. In the dose-escalation cohort, 70% to 90% of patients were male, and the mean age was 60 years with a range of about 20 to 80. Patients were allowed to have had prior anti-PD-1, anti-PD-L1 or anti-CTLA-4 therapy, and around 40% of the dose-escalation patients had previously received checkpoint inhibitors. Of the roughly 51 patients in dose escalation, approximately 20 had hepatocellular carcinoma, some 15 had melanoma, 9 had renal cell carcinoma and 9 had head and neck cancer. The point of sequencing TCRbeta in the periphery was to test whether ivuxolimab changed TCR sequence diversity and drove clonal T-cell expansion. Intravenous ivuxolimab was administered to patients every 2 weeks at six dose levels: 0.01, 0.1, 0.3, 1.5, 3 and 10 mg/kg. Three dose-escalation patients achieved partial responses, one with hepatocellular carcinoma and two with cutaneous melanoma. Points the paper makes about the study in general: At doses from 0.1 to 3.0 mg/kg, clonal expansion was seen in both CD4+ and CD8+ blood T cells between baseline and week 6. In the 0.1-3.0 mg/kg groups, partial responders were among the patients with the lowest normalized peripheral clonal expansion, particularly in CD8+ T cells. After ivuxolimab, CD8+ T cells had more expanded clones than CD4+ T cells on average. Low levels of normalized T-cell clonal expansion were also seen in some nonresponding patients. Which antigens the clonally expanded peripheral T cells were specific for was not determined.

Note on this clone: What antigen it recognizes has not been identified. No base quality values were provided; no much bigger clone lies one nucleotide off.

Including the terminal cysteine and phenylalanine, the CDR3 comprises 16 residues. The kept DNA is CDR3 alone, 48 bases in frame from the first base. CDR1 and CDR2, per the germline V gene, are MNHNS and SASEGT. Trimmed from V: 4 bases; trimmed from J: 2 bases; junction bases lacking a gene match: 10. Genomic DNA was isolated from the sorted cells so that the TCRbeta CDR3 region could be sequenced. The immunoSEQ Assay was used to sequence the TCRbeta CDR3 regions. TCRdb re-hosts the immuneACCESS table, in-frame sequences only. Its copies lack some clones; in the studies checked, an unresolved V gene accounts for under half of them, and the cause for the rest is not known. The sample table records approximately 68,000 clones; about 89% of these occur just once. In total, the top ten clones hold less than 0.8% of the sample. Patients with a history of autoimmune disease or receiving systemic immunosuppression were excluded from the trial. In every dose cohort, peripheral blood was drawn for TCR sequencing at baseline, cycle 4 day 1, and cycle 7 day 1. The samples were drawn from a first-in-human, open-label, multicenter phase I dose-escalation trial of ivuxolimab. Adults with locally advanced or metastatic melanoma, renal cell carcinoma, hepatocellular carcinoma or head and neck squamous cell carcinoma were enrolled in the trial. Before TCR sequencing, CD4+ and CD8+ T cells were separately sorted from peripheral blood.

This sequence originates from an adult with an advanced solid tumor such as melanoma, head and neck, liver or kidney cancer. The chain is encoded by TRBV6-1 joined to TRBJ2-7, with 8 junctional bases fitting TRBD2. The specimen comprised CD4+ or CD8+ T cells sorted from blood, sampled in a trial of the OX40 agonist ivuxolimab. The DNA sequence follows: TGTGCCAGCAGTGGACTCAGGGAACTAGCGGCCTACGAGCAGTACTTC. This translates into CASSGLRELAAYEQYF.